The T cell receptor beta chain described here comes from a study of long-term antiretroviral therapy in people with HIV. The germline V gene encodes CDR1 MNHNS and CDR2 SASEGT. V was clipped by 0 bases and J by 7 bases, with 4 bases between them. The CDR3 is 13 residues long. With survey level as its setting, the immunoSEQ assay was v3.0. Profiling relied on immunoSEQ multiplex PCR, and the TCRdb table lists in-frame clones only, not all of them. The sample includes almost 35,000 clones, roughly 81% of them seen just once. The TCR sequence derives from a woman aged 30 to 39 with HIV. The chain has TRBV6-1 and TRBJ1-6; D is unresolved. Material: unsorted PBMCs, obtained just over 2.7 years before starting antiretroviral therapy. This CDR3 reads CASSEAINSPLHF. CDR3 DNA sequence: TGTGCCAGCAGTGAAGCGATAAATTCACCCCTCCACTTT.